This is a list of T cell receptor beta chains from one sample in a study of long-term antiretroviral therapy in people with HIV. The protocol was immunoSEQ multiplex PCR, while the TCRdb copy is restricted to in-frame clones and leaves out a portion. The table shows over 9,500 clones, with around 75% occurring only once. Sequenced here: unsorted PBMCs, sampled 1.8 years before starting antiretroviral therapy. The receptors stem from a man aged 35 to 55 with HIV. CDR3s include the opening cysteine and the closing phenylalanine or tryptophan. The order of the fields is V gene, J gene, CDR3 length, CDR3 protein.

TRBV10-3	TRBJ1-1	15	CAIRKTGDQNTEAFF
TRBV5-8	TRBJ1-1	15	CASSLVGTGNTEAFF
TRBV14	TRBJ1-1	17	CASSQRYSRVMNTEAFF
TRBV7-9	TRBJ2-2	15	CASSVPGLNTGELFF
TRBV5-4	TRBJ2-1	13	CASSLAASLLGFF
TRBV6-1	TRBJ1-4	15	CASSEELRRGEKLFF
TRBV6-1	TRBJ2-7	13	CASSDWDTYEQYF
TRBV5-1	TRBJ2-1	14	CASSGTEGYNEQFF
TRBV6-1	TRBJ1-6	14	CASSVTGSNSPLHF
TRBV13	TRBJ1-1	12	CASSLQSTEAFF
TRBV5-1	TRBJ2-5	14	CASKGQPLQETQYF
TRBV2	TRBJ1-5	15	CASRQWDAPNQPQHF
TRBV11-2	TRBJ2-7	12	CASSLHELDGDF
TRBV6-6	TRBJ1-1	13	CASHREMNTEAFF
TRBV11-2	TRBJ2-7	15	CASSRNKDYSYEQYF
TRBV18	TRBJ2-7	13	CASSRGRDYEQYF
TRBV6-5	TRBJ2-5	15	CASSTPGLLVETQYF
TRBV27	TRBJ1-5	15	CASSSLGGGGQPQHF
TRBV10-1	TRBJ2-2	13	CASSELTTGELFF
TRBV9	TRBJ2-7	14	CASSVESSSYEQYF
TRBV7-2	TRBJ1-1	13	CASSFHRDTEAFF
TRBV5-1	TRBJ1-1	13	CASSPQGYTEAFF
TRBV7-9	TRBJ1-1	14	CASSFPVQNTEAFF
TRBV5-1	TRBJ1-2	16	CASSTTTGPSNYGYTF
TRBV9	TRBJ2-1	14	CASSVEGRGVAQFF